These T cell receptor beta chains were read from a single sample in a study of T cell clonotyping in hematopoietic cell transplantation. Only in-frame clones appear in the TCRdb table, and some are missing; sequencing was by immunoSEQ multiplex PCR. The profile shows 65,000 to 80,000 clones, approximately 95% of them singletons. The specimen comprised peripheral blood mononuclear cells, sampled before stem cell transplant. Source of these receptors: a woman between 50 and 59 years old with acute myeloid leukemia. Some clones in this sample may be carry-over from other donors' samples. Both conserved end residues are part of each CDR3. Fields, in order: D gene, clone size, J gene, V gene, CDR3 DNA, CDR3 protein. A D gene is named only where the DNA matches it firmly. Only some rows state a clone size, as once, few, many or a class for expanded clones.

>-|-|TRBJ1-1|TRBV11-1
TGTGCCAGCAGCAGGGGCTGGAACACTGAAGCTTTCTTT
CASSRGWNTEAFF
>-|-|TRBJ2-7|TRBV15
TGTGCCACCAGCAGAGACAGGGGACCCTACGAGCAGTACTTC
CATSRDRGPYEQYF
>-|-|TRBJ1-5|TRBV2
TGTGCCAGCACGAACGGGGGTAGCAATCAGCCCCAGCATTTT
CASTNGGSNQPQHF
>TRBD2|-|TRBJ2-7|TRBV11-2
TGTGCCAGCAGCTTAGATTCGGGAGGGTTTTCCTACGAGCAGTACTTC
CASSLDSGGFSYEQYF
>-|-|TRBJ1-1|TRBV7-2
TGTGCCAGCAGCTACGGGCCCGCTTTGGACACTGAAGCTTTCTTT
CASSYGPALDTEAFF
>-|-|TRBJ2-5|TRBV11-2
TGTGCCAGCAGCTTAGAACTACCTTGGGAGACCCAGTACTTC
CASSLELPWETQYF
>-|-|TRBJ1-2|TRBV27
TGTGCCAGCAGTGGCCTCGGGATCTCTAACTATGGCTACACCTTC
CASSGLGISNYGYTF
>-|-|TRBJ2-7|TRBV19
TGTGCCAGTAGTATACATTCGGGACTCCAGTACGAGCAGTACTTC
CASSIHSGLQYEQYF
>TRBD2|once|TRBJ2-7|TRBV6-1
TGTGCCAGCCCTCCTAGCGGGAGCCTCGCCTACGAGCAGTACTTC
CASPPSGSLAYEQYF
>-|-|TRBJ1-1|TRBV5-1
TGCGCCAGCAGAGAGGGAACAAGCACTGAAGCTTTCTTT
CASREGTSTEAFF
>-|-|TRBJ2-5|TRBV10-3
TGTGCCATCAGTGGTGGGGAGACCCAGTACTTC
CAISGGETQYF
>TRBD1|-|TRBJ1-1|TRBV13
TGTGCCAGCAGCCTCGGGACAGGGGTACCTGAAGCTTTCTTT
CASSLGTGVPEAFF
>-|-|TRBJ1-1|TRBV27
TGTGCCAGCAGTTCGACAGGTACGAACACTGAAGCTTTCTTT
CASSSTGTNTEAFF
>-|-|TRBJ1-2|TRBV9
TGTGCCAGCAGCGTAGATTCGGGGGTAGGAGGCTACACCTTC
CASSVDSGVGGYTF
>-|-|TRBJ2-1|TRBV7-8
TGTGCCAGCAGCTCCCACAGGGATATCGACAATGAGCAGTTCTTC
CASSSHRDIDNEQFF
>TRBD1|-|TRBJ2-7|TRBV2
TGTGCCAGCCTCGGGACAGGGGTCTACGAGCAGTACTTC
CASLGTGVYEQYF
>-|once|TRBJ1-4|TRBV27
TGTGCCAGCAGTCTCTACCGACTTGGTAATAATGAAAAACTGTTTTTT
CASSLYRLGNNEKLFF
>TRBD2|-|TRBJ2-3|TRBV2
TGTGCCAGCAGTCCGGGACTACCCACAGATACGCAGTATTTT
CASSPGLPTDTQYF
>TRBD1|-|TRBJ2-1|TRBV6-5
TGTGCCAGCAAGGTGCAGGGGGCTTTGAATGAGCAGTTCTTC
CASKVQGALNEQFF
>TRBD1|-|TRBJ1-1|TRBV29-1
TGCAGCGGACGGACAGGGGCGTGGGGAACGAACACTGAAGCTTTCTTT
CSGRTGAWGTNTEAFF
>-|-|TRBJ2-2|TRBV2
TGTGCCAGCAGTGAATTGGGCCGGGGTGCCGGGGAGCTGTTTTTT
CASSELGRGAGELFF
>-|-|TRBJ1-5|TRBV19
TGTGCCAGTACCCCCGCTGGACGCAATCAGCCCCAGCATTTT
CASTPAGRNQPQHF
>-|-|TRBJ2-5|TRBV28
TGTGCCAGCACTCGGACAGAAGAGACCCAGTACTTC
CASTRTEETQYF
>-|-|TRBJ2-2|TRBV29-1
TGCAGCGTTGTAGGACACACCGGGGAGCTGTTTTTT
CSVVGHTGELFF
>-|-|TRBJ1-6|TRBV5-8
TGTGCCAGCAGCCTGCGGGAGTATTCACCCCTCCACTTT
CASSLREYSPLHF
>-|-|TRBJ1-3|TRBV5-6
TGTGCCAGCAGCTTGGCGCCACAGGGAGTCTCTGGAAACACCATATATTTT
CASSLAPQGVSGNTIYF
>-|-|TRBJ2-1|TRBV4-2
TGTGCCAGCAGCCAAGATTGGAGGGGGTCCAATGAGCAGTTCTTC
CASSQDWRGSNEQFF
>-|-|TRBJ1-2|TRBV5-1
TGCGCCAGCAGCTTAGAAGACACCCCTAACTATGGCTACACCTTC
CASSLEDTPNYGYTF
>-|-|TRBJ2-3|TRBV19
TGTGCCAGTAAGCGCGGGACGGCAGATACGCAGTATTTT
CASKRGTADTQYF
>TRBD1|-|TRBJ2-1|TRBV27
TGTGCCAGCTGCAGACAGGGAGATTACAATGAGCAGTTCTTC
CASCRQGDYNEQFF
>-|-|TRBJ1-2|TRBV9
TGTGCCAGCAGCGTAGCTGACCCTGGCTATGGCTACACCTTC
CASSVADPGYGYTF
>TRBD1|-|TRBJ2-7|TRBV30
TGTGCCTGGAAGCAGGACAGGGTTTCCTACGAGCAGTACTTC
CAWKQDRVSYEQYF
>TRBD1|-|TRBJ2-7|TRBV6-5
TGTGCCAGCAGCCCGACAGGGAACTCCGACTACGAGCAGTACTTC
CASSPTGNSDYEQYF
>-|-|TRBJ1-4|TRBV19
TGTGCCAGTAATAGAAGGGTCGGAAATGAAAAACTGTTTTTT
CASNRRVGNEKLFF
>-|-|TRBJ1-1|TRBV2
TGTGCCAGCAGTGTGTACAAAAACACTGAAGCTTTCTTT
CASSVYKNTEAFF
>-|-|TRBJ1-4|TRBV28
TGTGCCAGCAGCTATCAAATCTTCCGGGCCCGAGGTGAAAAACTGTTTTTT
CASSYQIFRARGEKLFF
>-|once|TRBJ1-4|TRBV7-6
TGTGCCAGCAGCTTTAATGAAAAACTGTTTTTT
CASSFNEKLFF
>-|-|TRBJ2-3|TRBV6-1
TGTGCCAGCAGTGCGGACAGAGGCACAGATACGCAGTATTTT
CASSADRGTDTQYF
>-|-|TRBJ2-7|TRBV11-2
TGTGCCAGCAGCTTAGATGCTCTGATCTACGAGCAGTACTTC
CASSLDALIYEQYF
>-|-|TRBJ2-3|TRBV7-9
TGTGCCAGCAGCGAGGGGTATGAAGGAGATACGCAGTATTTT
CASSEGYEGDTQYF
>-|-|TRBJ2-7|TRBV4-2
TGTGCCAGCAGCCAAGATCTGCGGGACCCTCGCTACGAGCAGTACTTC
CASSQDLRDPRYEQYF
>-|-|TRBJ2-2|TRBV7-2
TGTGCCAGCAGCTTAGACCCGGGGACCGGGGAGCTGTTTTTT
CASSLDPGTGELFF
>-|-|TRBJ1-5|TRBV30
TGTGCCTGGAACGACGGACAGTCTAGCAATCAGCCCCAGCATTTT
CAWNDGQSSNQPQHF
>-|-|TRBJ1-2|TRBV6-5
TGTGCCAGCAGTAAATATCCGGGCGGCCAGTATGGCTACACCTTC
CASSKYPGGQYGYTF
>-|-|TRBJ1-5|TRBV10-1
TGCGCCAGCAGGGACAGCCTAAGGGGTAGCAATCAGCCCCAGCATTTT
CASRDSLRGSNQPQHF
>TRBD2|-|TRBJ2-3|TRBV2
TGTGCCAGCAGTCGCGGGGGGAGCACAGATACGCAGTATTTT
CASSRGGSTDTQYF
>-|-|TRBJ2-3|TRBV25-1
TGTGCCAGCAGTGACCCCGGGACCCCGATCGATACGCAGTATTTT
CASSDPGTPIDTQYF
>-|-|TRBJ1-5|TRBV28
TGTGCCAGCAGACACACAGGGAACAATCAGCCCCAGCATTTT
CASRHTGNNQPQHF
>TRBD2|-|TRBJ2-7|TRBV10-3
TGTGCCATCAGTCCGGGACTACTTTCCTACGAGCAGTACTTC
CAISPGLLSYEQYF
>-|-|TRBJ2-1|TRBV28
TGTGCCTCCGGCCGGGGGCGAGGTAGGAATGAGCAGTTCTTC
CASGRGRGRNEQFF
>-|-|TRBJ2-7|TRBV29-1
TGCAGCGCACTAGGCTACGAGCAGTACTTC
CSALGYEQYF
>TRBD1|-|TRBJ1-4|TRBV6-5
TGTGCCAGCAGCCCCTTATCGGCAGGGGGTGAAAAACTGTTTTTT
CASSPLSAGGEKLFF
>TRBD2|-|TRBJ2-1|TRBV6-1
TGTGCCAGCAGGGACACGGGACTAGCCTACAATGAGCAGTTCTTC
CASRDTGLAYNEQFF
>-|-|TRBJ2-2|TRBV9
TGTGCCAGCAGTGATCCGGGAAGAGAGGTCCATGCCGGGGAGCTGTTTTTT
CASSDPGREVHAGELFF
>-|-|TRBJ1-1|TRBV30
TGTGCCTGGAGACCCCCCAGGGAGGATGGGACTGAAGCTTTCTTT
CAWRPPREDGTEAFF
>-|-|TRBJ1-6|TRBV5-6
TGTGCCAGCAGCTTGGTGGTGAGACGGACTAATTCACCCCTCCACTTT
CASSLVVRRTNSPLHF
>-|-|TRBJ1-3|TRBV29-1
TGCAGCGTTGAATTTCCCTCCTCTGGAAACACCATATATTTT
CSVEFPSSGNTIYF
>TRBD1|-|TRBJ1-3|TRBV6-5
TGTGCCAGCAGGACAGGGGTGGGAAACACCATATATTTT
CASRTGVGNTIYF
>-|once|TRBJ2-6|TRBV5-1
TGCGCCAGCCAGGGACGGGAGCGGACTGGGGCCAACGTCCTGACTTTC
CASQGRERTGANVLTF
>TRBD2|-|TRBJ2-1|TRBV29-1
TGCAGCGTTGTTAGGACTAGCGCCTCCCATGAGCAGTTCTTC
CSVVRTSASHEQFF